One sample yielded the 15 T cell receptor beta chains listed below, sequenced in a study of blood T cell repertoires in COVID-19. Assay used: immunoSEQ multiplex PCR; TCRdb lists only in-frame clones, some missing. The sample lists about 170,000 clones; around 85% were seen once. Sequencing input: peripheral blood. Receptors were obtained from a man older than 75 with COVID-19, enrolled during active disease.

The J gene is TRBJ1-5, the V gene TRBV6-6, with a possible D match to TRBD1 (5 bases). Germline V gene sequence: CDR1 MNHNY, CDR2 SVGAGI (reference sequence). The V gene lost 3 bases and the J gene lost 4 bases, with 16 bases spanning the gap. The CDR3 has 16 residues. The DNA of the CDR3 is TGTGCCAGCAGTTATAATTTAGGGGTTGGAAATCAGCCCCAGCATTTT. Its translation is CASSYNLGVGNQPQHF.

The genes are TRBV11-2 and TRBJ2-7; D is perhaps TRBD2 (5 bases). Deletions cut 1 base from V and 5 bases from J, with 12 bases between. Germline loops: CDR1 SGHAT, CDR2 FQNNGV. The CDR3 covers 14 residues. The CDR3: CASSLAGRGHEQYF. The CDR3 coding sequence is TGTGCCAGCAGCTTAGCGGGGAGAGGCCACGAGCAGTACTTC.

The chain combines TRBV7-8 with TRBJ1-2; D perhaps matches TRBD1 (5 bases). Trimming left V 2 bases short and J 4 bases short, with 11 bases between. CDR3 length equals 14 residues. The germline CDR1 and CDR2 sequences are SGHVS and FQNEAQ. The CDR3 spells CASSLNPTAYGYTF. The CDR3 bases are TGTGCCAGCAGCTTAAATCCGACAGCCTATGGCTACACCTTC.

This clone has a handful of counts. J is TRBJ1-1 and V is TRBV4-1, with 7 bases that match TRBD1. Germline CDR1 and CDR2: MGHRA and YSYEKL. The V gene end was trimmed by 3 bases and the J gene end by 8 bases; junction bases not matched to a gene: 12. The CDR3 is 15 amino acids. CDR3 coding DNA: TGCGCCAGCAGCCAGACTGGACAGGCGATTTACGAAGCTTTCTTT. This translates into CASSQTGQAIYEAFF.

The rearrangement uses TRBV24-1 and TRBJ1-5, with D uncertain. The germline V and J ends were trimmed by 10 bases and 6 bases, with 27 bases remaining between them. The CDR3 is 17 residues long. Looked up from germline, CDR1 is KGHDR and CDR2 is SFDVKD. Written as DNA, the CDR3 is TGTGCCACTAGAGACACGCCCCCGGGGAGGGAGGGTCAGCCCCAGCATTTT. The encoded protein is CATRDTPPGREGQPQHF.

This clone was counted a few times. The rearrangement links TRBV6-6 to TRBJ2-7; the match to TRBD1 covers 9 bases. The CDR3 totals 18 residues. The V gene's germline CDR1 is MNHNY and CDR2 SVGAGI (reference sequence). V was clipped by 5 bases and J by 5 bases; unmatched bases: 19. This CDR3 is CASSRVPPGGTGLDEQYF. The CDR3 coding sequence is TGTGCCAGCAGTCGCGTCCCCCCCGGCGGGACAGGGTTGGACGAGCAGTACTTC.

This chain uses TRBV7-2 with TRBJ1-4; no clear D. The CDR3 length is 16 residues. Between the trimmed V and J ends, which lost 2 bases and 8 bases, there was a span of 18 bases. Germline CDR1 reads SGHTA; CDR2 reads FQGNSA. The DNA for the CDR3 is TGTGCCAGCAGCTTACGAGGCAGATCGATCGACGAAAAACTGTTTTTT. Residues: CASSLRGRSIDEKLFF.

The chain joins TRBV4-2 to TRBJ2-1; D not resolved. Deletions cut 0 bases from V and 12 bases from J, with 12 bases between. This CDR3 spans 13 amino acids. The germline CDR1 and CDR2 sequences are LGHNA and YNFKEQ. The CDR3 bases are TGTGCCAGCAGCCAAGAGACACGCGTTGGGCAGTTCTTC. The encoded protein is CASSQETRVGQFF.

This chain connects TRBV5-4 to TRBJ1-6; 8 nucleotides match TRBD1. There are 14 residues in the CDR3. V shed 2 bases, J shed 8 bases, and the junction held 3 bases outside the gene matches. Germline CDR1 reads SGHNT; CDR2 reads YYREEE (reference sequence). The CDR3 DNA sequence: TGTGCCAGCAGCTTCCAGGGGGCCGATTCACCCCTCCACTTT. It is translated as CASSFQGADSPLHF.

This clone was seen a single time. Here the CDR3 reads CASSDPAGAASPHEQYF. In nucleotides, the CDR3 is TGTGCCAGTAGTGACCCAGCGGGGGCCGCCAGTCCTCACGAGCAGTACTTC. The chain uses TRBV19 and TRBJ2-7; 8 nucleotides align to TRBD2. J was trimmed by 5 bases and V by 5 bases; bases with no gene match: 17. The CDR3 has 17 residues. Germline V gene sequence: CDR1 LNHDA, CDR2 SQIVND (reference sequence).

The chain combines TRBV6-5 with TRBJ2-2, with unresolved D. The CDR3 covers 14 residues. V was shortened by 4 bases and J by 2 bases, with 8 bases between the two germline ends. Germline V gene lookup returns CDR1 MNHEY and CDR2 SVGAGI. DNA of the CDR3: TGTGCCAGCAGTTCCGAGGTTAACACCGGGGAGCTGTTTTTT. Translated, it gives CASSSEVNTGELFF.

The CDR3: CASSQTPGGGYGYTF. CDR3 nucleotide sequence: TGCGCCAGCAGCCAGACCCCAGGGGGCGGGTATGGCTACACCTTC. V gene TRBV4-1 combines with J gene TRBJ1-2; the match to TRBD1 covers 8 bases. This CDR3 is built from 15 residues. The V gene end was trimmed by 3 bases and the J gene end by 5 bases; junction bases not matched to a gene: 8. The V gene's germline CDR1 is MGHRA and CDR2 YSYEKL.

The chain uses TRBV7-2 and TRBJ2-2; 7 bases align to TRBD2. The junction had 9 bases not matched to a gene; V was cut back by 8 bases and J by 0 bases. Germline CDR1 reads SGHTA; CDR2 reads FQGNSA. CDR3 length: 16 residues. The CDR3 spells CASSSGLPANTGELFF. In nucleotides, the CDR3 is TGTGCCAGCTCTTCGGGACTACCAGCGAACACCGGGGAGCTGTTTTTT.

The sample holds a few counts of this clone. The chain combines TRBV6-5 with TRBJ1-1; 10 nucleotides match TRBD1. The CDR3 has 11 amino acids. Germline CDR1 MNHEY, CDR2 SVGAGI. V shed 6 bases, J shed 10 bases, and the junction held 2 bases outside the gene matches. DNA of the CDR3: TGTGCCAGCAGGAGGGACAGGGGAGCTTTCTTT. Protein sequence: CASRRDRGAFF.

This rearrangement joins TRBV7-9 to TRBJ1-1; D perhaps matches TRBD1 (5 bases). Germline V CDR1 and CDR2: SEHNR, FQNEAQ (reference sequence). The V and J ends lost 1 base and 5 bases respectively, with 11 bases between them. The CDR3 sequence is 14 residues long. The CDR3 region is CASSLEQVGTEAFF. The CDR3 DNA reads TGTGCCAGCAGCTTAGAACAGGTTGGGACTGAAGCTTTCTTT.